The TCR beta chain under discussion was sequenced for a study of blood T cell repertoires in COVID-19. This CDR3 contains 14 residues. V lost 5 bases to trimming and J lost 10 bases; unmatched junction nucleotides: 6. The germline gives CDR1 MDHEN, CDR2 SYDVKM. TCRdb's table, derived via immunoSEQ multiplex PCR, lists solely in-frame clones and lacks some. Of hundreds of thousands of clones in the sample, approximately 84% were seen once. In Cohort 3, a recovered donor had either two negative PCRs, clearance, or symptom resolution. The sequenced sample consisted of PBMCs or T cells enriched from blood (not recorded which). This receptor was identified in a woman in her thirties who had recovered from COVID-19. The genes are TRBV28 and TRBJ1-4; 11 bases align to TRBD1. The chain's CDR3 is CASSRGQGAVKLFF. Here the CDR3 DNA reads TGTGCCAGCAGTCGTGGACAGGGGGCCGTAAAACTGTTTTTT.